A single sample gave rise to the 18 T cell receptor beta chains below, sequenced in a study of T cell responses to AZD1222 COVID-19 vaccine. The repertoire was sequenced with immunoSEQ multiplex PCR; TCRdb's copy has only in-frame clones and lacks some. The sample contains 130,000 to 150,000 clones, about 87% of which appear only once. Sample: peripheral blood, taken on day 0 of AZD1222 vaccination. These receptors originate from an adult in good health.

This chain joins TRBV7-8 and TRBJ1-4; the D is unclear. The CDR3 sequence is 15 residues long. Per the germline V gene, CDR1 is SGHVS and CDR2 is FQNEAQ. Trimming left V 5 bases short and J 4 bases short, with 14 bases between. The CDR3 DNA follows: TGTGCCAGCAGCCCCCAGGCAGCAGATAATGAAAAACTGTTTTTT. Translating gives CASSPQAADNEKLFF.

The chain combines TRBV28 with TRBJ2-7; TRBD1 might be the D (6 bases). The CDR3 has 13 residues. Germline lookup yields CDR1 MDHEN and CDR2 SYDVKM. Deletions cut 7 bases from V and 2 bases from J, with 12 bases between. The CDR3 is CASTRGGTYEQYF. Here the CDR3 DNA reads TGTGCCAGCACGCGAGGGGGTACCTACGAGCAGTACTTC.

This clone was found a few times. This rearrangement joins TRBV30 to TRBJ1-5, with a possible D match to TRBD1 (5 bases). This CDR3 spans 16 amino acids. The ends were cut back, 0 bases at V and 0 bases at J, with 12 bases in the middle. CDR1 and CDR2 from the germline V gene are GTSNPN and SVGIG (reference sequence). In nucleotides, the CDR3 is TGTGCCTGGAGTGTAAAGGGGTCTAGTAGCAATCAGCCCCAGCATTTT. Translating it yields CAWSVKGSSSNQPQHF.

CDR3 coding DNA: TGTGCCAGCAGCTTAGTCTTTCGGGGGCCAACAACTAATGAAAAACTGTTTTTT. It translates to CASSLVFRGPTTNEKLFF. V usage is TRBV11-3 and J usage is TRBJ1-4; possibly TRBD1 for D (6 bases). This CDR3 comprises 18 residues. Germline values: CDR1 SGHNT, CDR2 YENEEA. Trimming took 1 base from V and 0 from J, leaving 15 bases between them.

J is TRBJ2-3 and V is TRBV7-8; TRBD2 matches 11 bases. J gave up 5 bases and V 4 bases, and 14 bases lay outside the gene matches. The CDR3 spans 18 residues. Germline V gene lookup returns CDR1 SGHVS and CDR2 FQNEAQ. The CDR3 DNA reads as TGTGCCAGCAGCTCTAGTACCCTTAGCGGGAGGGCCGTAGATACGCAGTATTTT. It yields the protein CASSSSTLSGRAVDTQYF.

The V gene is TRBV27, the J gene TRBJ1-2; TRBD1 might be the D (6 bases). The germline V gene encodes CDR1 MNHEY and CDR2 SMNVEV (reference sequence). Trimming removed 4 bases at V and 5 bases at J, with 23 bases between. CDR3 length: 17 amino acids. The CDR3 spells CASSYGVWQGLPYGYTF. Written as DNA, the CDR3 is TGTGCCAGCAGTTATGGTGTCTGGCAGGGGCTCCCTTATGGCTACACCTTC.

V and J are TRBV10-1 and TRBJ2-1, with no clear D. Germline CDR1 and CDR2: WNHNN and SYGVQD (reference sequence). CDR3 length: 14 amino acids. V was cut by 4 bases and J by 4 bases, with 11 bases left in between. CDR3 sequence reads: CASSGQREYNEQFF. The CDR3 coding sequence is TGCGCCAGCAGTGGGCAGCGAGAGTACAATGAGCAGTTCTTC.

The CDR3 loop reads CSVDEQGGNYGYTF. As DNA, the CDR3 is TGCAGCGTTGACGAACAGGGAGGGAACTATGGCTACACCTTC. V and J are TRBV29-1 and TRBJ1-2; D is possibly TRBD1 (6 bases). The CDR3 has 14 residues. The V gene lost 3 bases and the J gene lost 2 bases, with 13 bases spanning the gap. The V gene's germline CDR1 is SQVTM and CDR2 ANQGSEA.

The chain recombines TRBV9 with TRBJ2-3; 7 bases agree with TRBD2. The CDR3 contains 16 residues. Germline values: CDR1 SGDLS, CDR2 YYNGEE. V lost 6 bases, J lost 1 base, and 11 bases stayed unmatched. CDR3 nucleotide sequence: TGTGCCAGCACATTGCACGCGGGAGTTGGCACAGATACGCAGTATTTT. This gives the protein CASTLHAGVGTDTQYF.

This clone has just one count. This chain uses TRBV9 with TRBJ2-1, with D possibly matching TRBD1 (6 bases). The germline V gene encodes CDR1 SGDLS and CDR2 YYNGEE. CDR3 length: 16 amino acids. V was shortened by 2 bases and J by 8 bases, with 20 bases between the two germline ends. CDR3 coding DNA: TGTGCCAGCAGCGTTAGGGACACCGCCAGTGAACATGAGCAGTTCTTC. Translating it yields CASSVRDTASEHEQFF.

This rearrangement joins TRBV4-2 to TRBJ1-1; no clear D gene. The CDR3 consists of 16 residues. Looked up from germline, CDR1 is LGHNA and CDR2 is YNFKEQ. Trimming took off 0 bases at V and 0 bases at J, with 11 bases between the two ends. As DNA, the CDR3 is TGTGCCAGCAGCCAAGAGATTCCAGTAATGAACACTGAAGCTTTCTTT. Translation: CASSQEIPVMNTEAFF.

The gene calls are TRBV19 and TRBJ2-7, with TRBD1 as a possible D gene (5 bases). CDR1 and CDR2 from the germline V gene are LNHDA and SQIVND (reference sequence). The CDR3 totals 10 residues. Trimming left V 5 bases short and J 6 bases short, with 5 bases between. CDR3 region: CASSQGEQYF. In nucleotides, the CDR3 is TGTGCCAGTAGTCAGGGCGAGCAGTACTTC.

J is TRBJ2-1 and V is TRBV5-1; 13 bases agree with TRBD2. V shed 4 bases and J 8 bases; nucleotides not matched to a gene: 6. This CDR3 has 15 residues. The germline CDR1 and CDR2 sequences are SGHRS and YFSETQ. CDR3 protein: CASSPRTSGSHEQFF. The CDR3 DNA is TGCGCCAGCAGCCCGCGGACTAGCGGGAGCCATGAGCAGTTCTTC. The full variable domain, with the rest looked up from reference TRBV5-1 and TRBJ2-1, is KAGVTQTPRYLIKTRGQQVTLSCSPISGHRSVSWYQQTPGQGLQFLFEYFSETQRNKGNFPGRFSGRQFSNSRSEMNVSTLELGDSALYLCASSPRTSGSHEQFFGPGTRLTVL.

This clone has a handful of counts. The rearrangement joins TRBV19 to TRBJ2-1; perhaps TRBD1 as D (5 bases). This CDR3 region has 16 residues. The V gene's germline CDR1 is LNHDA and CDR2 SQIVND (reference sequence). Trimming pared 4 bases from V and 7 bases from J, leaving 20 bases between. CDR3 protein: CASSKGSQRKYNEQFF. As DNA, the CDR3 is TGTGCCAGTAGTAAGGGGTCCCAAAGAAAGTATAATGAGCAGTTCTTC.

The chain couples TRBV27 to TRBJ1-6; D perhaps matches TRBD1 (5 bases). CDR3 length equals 14 residues. CDR1 is MNHEY and CDR2 is SMNVEV in the germline V gene (reference sequence). The CDR3 sequence is CANLAWRGDSPLHF. The DNA of the CDR3 is TGTGCTAACCTGGCGTGGCGGGGCGATTCACCCCTCCACTTT.

The chain combines TRBV10-3 with TRBJ1-5; weak D call: TRBD1 (5 bases). CDR3 length: 13 residues. Germline V CDR1 and CDR2: ENHRY, SYGVKD. The germline V and J ends were trimmed by 5 bases and 4 bases, with 9 bases remaining between them. CDR3 in amino acids: CAISRQTNQPQHF. Written as DNA, the CDR3 is TGTGCCATCAGTAGACAGACAAATCAGCCCCAGCATTTT.

The chain couples TRBV3-1 (or the pseudogene TRBV3-2) to TRBJ2-2; the D is unclear. Germline values: CDR1 LGHDT, CDR2 YNNKEL (reference sequence). This CDR3 has 13 amino acids. The germline V and J ends were trimmed by 5 bases and 5 bases, with 9 bases remaining between them. The CDR3 here is CASSASGTGELFF. The CDR3, as DNA: TGTGCCAGCAGCGCAAGTGGGACCGGGGAGCTGTTTTTT.

The J gene is TRBJ2-1, the V gene TRBV18; no reliable D call. Germline CDR1 and CDR2: KGHSH and LQKENI. The CDR3 consists of 13 residues. V lost 7 bases, J lost 0 bases, and 7 bases lay in between. CDR3 residues: CASLSSSYNEQFF. The CDR3 DNA follows: TGTGCCAGCTTGTCCAGCTCCTACAATGAGCAGTTCTTC.